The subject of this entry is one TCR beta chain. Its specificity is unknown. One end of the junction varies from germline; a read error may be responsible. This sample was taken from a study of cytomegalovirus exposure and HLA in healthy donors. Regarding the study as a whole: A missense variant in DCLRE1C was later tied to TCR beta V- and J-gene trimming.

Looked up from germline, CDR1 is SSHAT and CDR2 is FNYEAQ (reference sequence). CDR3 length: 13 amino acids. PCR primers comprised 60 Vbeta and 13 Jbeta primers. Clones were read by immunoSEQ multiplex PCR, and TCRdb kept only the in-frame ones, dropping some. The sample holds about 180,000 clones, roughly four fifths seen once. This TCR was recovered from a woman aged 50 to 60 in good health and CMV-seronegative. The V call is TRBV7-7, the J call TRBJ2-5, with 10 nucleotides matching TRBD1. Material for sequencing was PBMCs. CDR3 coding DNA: TGTGCTAGCAGTCGGACAGGGGGAGAGACCCAGTACTTC. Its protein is CASSRTGGETQYF.